These 21 T cell receptor beta chains originate from one sample sequenced in a study of T cells in Graves' hyperthyroidism and ophthalmopathy. RNA transcripts gave rise to amplified TCR beta CDR3 regions. HTBI primers drove first-round RT-PCR of the TCR CDR3. TCRdb processed the multiplex PCR reads anew with MiXCR; each CDR3 protein has one entry. The table includes more than 300,000 distinct CDR3 sequences, about 18% detected once. What was sequenced was blood. Receptors were obtained from a young man with Graves' ophthalmopathy.

The table lists this clonotype with a few counts. The CDR3 DNA follows: TGCAGTGCTAGGAGCGGACTAGCTCTCGCCGGGGAGCTGTTTTTT. It is translated as CSARSGLALAGELFF. V is TRBV20-1 and J is TRBJ2-2; 8 nucleotides match TRBD2. The CDR3 has 15 amino acids. Germline V gene data show CDR1 as DFQATT and CDR2 as SNEGSKA (reference sequence). V shed 3 bases, J shed 6 bases, and the junction held 9 bases outside the gene matches.

This clonotype occurred many times. This chain links TRBV13 with TRBJ2-7, with 9 bases matching TRBD2. Germline CDR1 and CDR2: PRHDT and FYEKMQ (reference sequence). CDR3 length: 16 residues. Losses at the gene ends were 2 bases for V and 2 bases for J; bases not matched to a gene: 7. The CDR3 is CASSLSAAGGPYEQYF. CDR3 nucleotide sequence: TGTGCCAGCAGCTTAAGCGCCGCGGGGGGGCCCTACGAGCAGTACTTC.

This clonotype was counted many times. This chain connects TRBV24-1 to TRBJ2-3; D gene unclear. This CDR3 is built from 12 residues. The V end lost 3 bases, the J end lost 2 bases, and 2 bases lay between the germline ends. CDR1 is KGHDR, CDR2 SFDVKD, per germline. The CDR3: CATSDITDTQYF. DNA of the CDR3: TGTGCCACCAGTGATATCACAGATACGCAGTATTTT.

CDR3 amino acids: CASSQDVRGQGAPSYGYTF. For the CDR3, the DNA is TGTGCCAGCAGCCAAGATGTCCGAGGACAGGGGGCGCCGAGCTATGGCTACACCTTC. V is TRBV3-1 and J is TRBJ1-2; 11 bases agree with TRBD1. V lost 0 bases and J lost 4; bases outside the gene matches: 13. Germline V gene sequence: CDR1 LGHDT, CDR2 YNNKEL (reference sequence). CDR3 size: 19 residues.

This clonotype was seen a few times. The genes are TRBV18 and TRBJ2-3; D is unresolved. CDR3 length: 15 residues. V lost 5 bases and J lost 0, with 12 bases in between. Germline CDR1 is KGHSH and CDR2 is LQKENI. The CDR3 region is CASSSRFTSTDTQYF. As DNA, the CDR3 is TGTGCCAGCTCATCCCGGTTCACTAGCACAGATACGCAGTATTTT.

This clonotype was picked up many times. This chain uses TRBV20-1 with TRBJ2-5; 8 bases align to TRBD2. The junction had 1 base not matched to a gene; V was cut back by 4 bases and J by 3 bases. Germline values: CDR1 DFQATT, CDR2 SNEGSKA (reference sequence). The CDR3 covers 12 residues. CDR3 loop: CSAIAGKETQYF. The DNA for the CDR3 is TGCAGTGCTATAGCGGGGAAAGAGACCCAGTACTTC.

This clonotype was recorded many times. The chain links TRBV29-1 to TRBJ1-1, with D tentatively TRBD1 (6 bases). Per germline, CDR1 SQVTM and CDR2 ANQGSEA. The CDR3 has 15 amino acids. Trimming left V 4 bases short and J 0 bases short, with 15 bases between. CDR3 loop: CSVGRKGHLNTEAFF. The CDR3 bases are TGCAGCGTTGGGCGGAAGGGACACCTGAACACTGAAGCTTTCTTT.

This clonotype was seen a few times. The chain employs TRBV20-1 and TRBJ2-5; 11 nucleotides agree with TRBD2. Germline V gene lookup returns CDR1 DFQATT and CDR2 SNEGSKA (reference sequence). This CDR3 comprises 17 residues. The V segment lost 0 bases and the J segment 4 bases; nucleotides outside the gene matches: 10. In nucleotides, the CDR3 is TGCAGTGCTAGAGAGGGTTTTAGCGGGGGGGCCACAGAGACCCAGTACTTC. Its translation: CSAREGFSGGATETQYF.

This clonotype has ten or more counts. The rearrangement links TRBV7-3 to TRBJ2-1; 10 bases map to TRBD2. The CDR3 totals 16 residues. Trimming at V came to 5 bases and at J to 0 bases, leaving 4 bases not matched to a gene. Germline V lookup: CDR1 SGHTA, CDR2 FQGTGA. For the CDR3, the DNA is TGTGCCAGCAGCATGACTAGCGGGCTCTCCTACAATGAGCAGTTCTTC. The encoded protein is CASSMTSGLSYNEQFF.

The chain has TRBV7-9 and TRBJ1-2; D unresolved. The CDR3 extends over 13 amino acids. CDR1 SEHNR and CDR2 FQNEAQ come from the germline V gene (reference sequence). Trimming left V 5 bases short and J 4 bases short, with 11 bases between. CDR3 residues: CASSLGPVYGYTF. The DNA for the CDR3 is TGTGCCAGCAGCCTCGGACCTGTCTATGGCTACACCTTC.

V gene TRBV6-1 combines with J gene TRBJ1-6; tentative D call: TRBD1 (6 bases). There are 12 residues in the CDR3. The germline V gene encodes CDR1 MNHNS and CDR2 SASEGT. The V end lost 4 bases, the J end lost 14 bases, and 12 bases lay between the germline ends. The CDR3 sequence: CASSVTGSTLHF. The CDR3 region has the DNA TGTGCCAGCAGTGTGACAGGCAGCACCCTCCACTTT.

This clonotype was seen repeatedly, ten times or more. The rearrangement uses TRBV20-1 and TRBJ2-3; the match to TRBD1 covers 7 bases. Trimming took 3 bases from V and 0 from J; bases not matched to a gene: 9. This CDR3 is 16 amino acids long. Germline values: CDR1 DFQATT, CDR2 SNEGSKA (reference sequence). The CDR3: CSASSPQQGSTDTQYF. CDR3 DNA: TGCAGTGCTAGCTCCCCACAACAGGGGAGCACAGATACGCAGTATTTT.

In its sample, this clonotype was seen a few times. The CDR3 is CASSSGISGTEAFF. CDR3 in DNA: TGTGCCAGCAGCTCGGGGATATCTGGCACTGAAGCTTTCTTT. This sequence joins TRBV27 and TRBJ1-1; no clear D. Germline CDR1 is MNHEY and CDR2 is SMNVEV (reference sequence). This CDR3 comprises 14 residues. The ends were cut back, 6 bases at V and 4 bases at J, with 15 bases in the middle.

This chain joins TRBV9 and TRBJ2-5; 11 positions agree with TRBD2. This CDR3 contains 14 residues. The trim removed 1 base at V and 4 bases at J, leaving 0 bases unmatched. The germline gives CDR1 SGDLS, CDR2 YYNGEE. CDR3 in DNA: TGTGCCAGCAGCGTAACTAGCGGGGGAGAGACCCAGTACTTC. It is translated as CASSVTSGGETQYF.

This chain joins TRBV6-1 and TRBJ1-2, with 9 bases that match TRBD1. This CDR3 region has 15 residues. Per the germline V gene, CDR1 is MNHNS and CDR2 is SASEGT. The V segment lost 2 bases and the J segment 6 bases; nucleotides outside the gene matches: 7. DNA of the CDR3: TGTGCCAGCAGTGAAACCGGGACAGGGTCAGATGGCTACACCTTC. It specifies CASSETGTGSDGYTF.

This clonotype has just a few counts. The chain is built from TRBV7-3 and TRBJ2-2, with TRBD1 matching 7 bases. Germline V gene sequence: CDR1 SGHTA, CDR2 FQGTGA. This CDR3 is built from 15 residues. V dropped 5 bases and J dropped 4; count of bases not matched to a gene: 7. CDR3 in DNA: TGTGCCAGCAGCCCACGACAGGGATCCACCGGGGAGCTGTTTTTT. Amino acid sequence: CASSPRQGSTGELFF. The whole variable domain, filled in from reference TRBV7-3 and TRBJ2-2, reads GAGVSQTPSNKVTEKGKYVELRCDPISGHTALYWYRQSLGQGPEFLIYFQGTGAADDSGLPNDRFFAVRPEGSVSTLKIQRTERGDSAVYLCASSPRQGSTGELFFGEGSRLTVL.

This clonotype has only a few counts. This sequence joins TRBV19 and TRBJ1-1, with a weak D call TRBD1 (6 bases). Per germline, CDR1 LNHDA and CDR2 SQIVND (reference sequence). CDR3 size: 13 residues. V lost 6 bases and J 1 base, leaving 9 bases between the germline ends. As DNA, the CDR3 is TGTGCCAGTAGACGGACAGCGAACACTGAAGCTTTCTTT. Its translation is CASRRTANTEAFF.

In this sample, this clonotype turned up once. Just one base apart from a much larger clone, this may be a read error. V is TRBV5-1 and J is TRBJ1-2; D perhaps matches TRBD1 (6 bases). The CDR3 is 15 amino acids. The germline V gene encodes CDR1 SGHRS and CDR2 YFSETQ. The CDR3 sequence: CASSLAGTTIYGFTF. The CDR3, as DNA: TGCGCCAGCAGCTTGGCCGGGACAACAATCTATGGCTTCACCTTC.

V usage is TRBV28 and J usage is TRBJ2-7; D is unresolved. The V and J ends lost 2 bases and 1 base respectively, with 9 bases between them. This CDR3 has 14 amino acids. The germline V gene has CDR1 MDHEN and CDR2 SYDVKM. The chain's CDR3 is CASSLRHNSYEQYF. In DNA, the CDR3 is TGTGCCAGCAGTTTACGGCATAATTCCTACGAGCAGTACTTC.

Of note for this clonotype: This could be a read error, since a much larger clone is one nucleotide away. The chain is built from TRBV28 and TRBJ2-5; perhaps TRBD2 as D (5 bases). V gave up 3 bases and J gave up 10 bases, with 18 bases separating them. CDR1 is MDHEN and CDR2 is SYDVKM in the germline V gene. The CDR3 length is 14 residues. The CDR3 sequence: CASSLEAPVEVQYF. The CDR3 DNA reads as TGTGCCAGCAGTTTGGAGGCCCCAGTTGAGGTCCAGTACTTC.

This clonotype was picked up many times. This chain connects TRBV6-1 to TRBJ1-1; D may be TRBD1 (6 bases). The germline CDR1 and CDR2 sequences are MNHNS and SASEGT. The CDR3 length is 16 residues. V was trimmed by 5 bases and J by 3 bases, leaving 19 bases between them. The CDR3 nucleotides are TGTGCCAGCAGTCGCGAAATGGACAGCGCTCACACTGAAGCTTTCTTT. This codes for CASSREMDSAHTEAFF.